These 5 T cell receptor beta chains originate from one sample sequenced in a study of PD-L1 blockade in urothelial cancer (dated by TCRdb to the late 2010s). The library was prepared using the immunoSEQ multiplex PCR assay. The source is immuneACCESS, and TCRdb retained only in-frame sequences with V and J called. Part of the clones is not carried over; for the studies checked, unresolved V genes explain less than half of this, and the remainder is unexplained. In this sample the table shows approximately 38,000 clones, approximately 86% of which occur a single time. The top ten clones comprise 24% of the sample. In light of the paper, this sample's time point label describes: peripheral blood 6 weeks after treatment start. The material was PBMCs, obtained around atezolizumab (anti-PD-L1) treatment. The receptors derive from a man aged 60 to 75 with urothelial cancer.

The genes are TRBV30 and TRBJ2-7; D is undetermined. The CDR3 runs to 15 residues. Germline-derived CDR1 and CDR2 are GTSNPN and SVGIG (reference sequence). Trimming took 4 bases from V and 1 from J, leaving 17 bases between them. The CDR3: CAWKPTGSASYEQYF. The DNA of the CDR3 is TGTGCCTGGAAACCCACCGGTTCAGCGTCCTACGAGCAGTACTTC.

The chain uses TRBV15 and TRBJ2-5, with 12 nucleotides matching TRBD2. Trimming at V came to 2 bases and at J to 2 bases, leaving 9 bases not matched to a gene. CDR1 LNHNV and CDR2 YYDKDF come from the germline V gene (reference sequence). The CDR3 extends over 18 amino acids. The CDR3 reads CATSRRGLAGSFQETQYF. CDR3 bases: TGTGCCACCAGCAGACGAGGACTAGCGGGGAGTTTTCAAGAGACCCAGTACTTC.

The V call is TRBV7-9, the J call TRBJ1-6; 10 bases align to TRBD1. This CDR3 is built from 14 residues. Germline V lookup: CDR1 SEHNR, CDR2 FQNEAQ (reference sequence). J lost 9 bases, V lost 3 bases, and 2 bases had no gene match. The CDR3 coding sequence is TGTGCCAGCAGCTTGACAGGGGGCTTTTCACCCCTCCACTTT. Amino acid sequence: CASSLTGGFSPLHF.

This rearrangement joins TRBV7-8 to TRBJ1-1, with 8 bases identical to TRBD1. Germline V gives CDR1 SGHVS, CDR2 FQNEAQ. The CDR3 is 17 residues long. Trimming took 8 bases from V and 4 from J; bases not matched to a gene: 18. CDR3 region: CASGGAGGNPAPTEAFF. The CDR3, as DNA: TGTGCCAGCGGTGGGGCAGGGGGCAACCCGGCGCCCACTGAAGCTTTCTTT.

CDR3 coding DNA: TGTGCCAGCAGCCAAGATGGGACAGGGGGCGGCACAGATACGCAGTATTTT. Translated, it gives CASSQDGTGGGTDTQYF. This chain uses TRBV4-2 with TRBJ2-3, with 12 bases identical to TRBD1. This CDR3 has 17 amino acids. Germline CDR1 and CDR2: LGHNA and YNFKEQ. Trimming took 0 bases from V and 1 from J; bases not matched to a gene: 2.